This passage covers 20 T cell receptor beta chains from one sample sequenced in a study of regulatory T cells in long-lasting Graves disease (dated by TCRdb to the early 2020s). This sample's time point label indicates: newly diagnosed GD, antithyroid drugs for less than 3 months. For both TCR sequencing and RNA sequencing, RNA was extracted from PBMCs in TRIzol. The library was made by multiplex PCR. These reads were obtained on an Illumina HiSeq 4000. CDR3 regions were amplified by Arm-PCR with iRepertoire HTBI primers to construct TCR beta libraries. The raw public data were reprocessed by TCRdb itself: fastp quality trimming at Q25, MiXCR clonotype calling, in-frame beta chains only. Duplicate CDR3 protein sequences are folded into a single record with the most common DNA and genes. The sample table lists roughly 420,000 distinct CDR3 sequences, about 15% of them with a count of one. The ten largest make up about 10% of the sample.

The sample was also reused in another study, on T cells in Graves' hyperthyroidism and ophthalmopathy.

Sequencing was performed on peripheral blood mononuclear cells (PBMCs), taken at new diagnosis, from a patient treated with antithyroid drugs. These receptors were obtained from a woman in her thirties with Graves disease. Donor details come from another sample of the same person, matched by shared clones.

This clonotype was seen only a few times. This sequence joins TRBV6-2 or TRBV6-3 and TRBJ1-1, with D uncertain. In germline, CDR1 is MNHEY, CDR2 SVGEGT. The length of the CDR3 is 13 residues. Trimming removed 9 bases at V and 3 bases at J, with 14 bases between. Written as DNA, the CDR3 is TGTGCCAGTAGACCTGAGAGGTACACTGAAGCTTTCTTT. Translating it yields CASRPERYTEAFF.

As concerns this clonotype: A read error is possible here, since a much larger clone lies one base away. The chain links TRBV5-1 to TRBJ1-2; 12 bases match TRBD1. Germline loops: CDR1 SGHRS, CDR2 YFSETQ. The CDR3 is 16 residues long. Trimming took 4 bases from V and 8 from J; bases not matched to a gene: 12. CDR3 DNA sequence: TGCGCCAGCAGCCCAAAACTGGGACAGGGGGCTTTCGGCTACACCTTC. Its protein is CASSPKLGQGAFGYTF.

The V gene is TRBV5-1, the J gene TRBJ2-7, with 11 nucleotides matching TRBD2. Trimming took 4 bases from V and 3 from J; bases not matched to a gene: 6. Germline V gives CDR1 SGHRS, CDR2 YFSETQ. The CDR3 spans 15 residues. The CDR3 coding sequence is TGCGCCAGCAGCGTCGTTACTAGCGGGAGCTACGAGCAGTACTTC. This sequence encodes CASSVVTSGSYEQYF.

The chain uses TRBV6-2 or TRBV6-3 and TRBJ2-1, with 7 bases lining up with TRBD1. This CDR3 contains 13 residues. The germline V gene encodes CDR1 MNHEY and CDR2 SVGEGT. The ends lost 5 bases at V and 9 bases at J; junction bases unmatched: 7. CDR3 DNA sequence: TGTGCCAGCAGTCGACGTTGGGACAGTGAGCAGTTCTTC. Translated: CASSRRWDSEQFF.

The chain recombines TRBV29-1 with TRBJ2-1, with D tentatively TRBD2 (5 bases). V was clipped by 4 bases and J by 8 bases, with 15 bases between them. Germline CDR1 reads SQVTM; CDR2 reads ANQGSEA. CDR3 length: 13 residues. The CDR3 loop is CSVVIPRVDEQFF. Written as DNA, the CDR3 is TGCAGCGTTGTAATTCCGCGGGTCGATGAGCAGTTCTTC.

This clonotype was observed at least ten times. The rearrangement uses TRBV28 and TRBJ2-7, with 9 bases that match TRBD1. The CDR3 consists of 12 residues. The V gene's germline CDR1 is MDHEN and CDR2 SYDVKM. After removal of 4 bases from V and 6 bases from J, the junction contained 1 base not matched to a gene. The CDR3 here is CASSYRGLEQYF. The CDR3 DNA reads as TGTGCCAGCAGTTACAGGGGGCTCGAGCAGTACTTC.

The CDR3 loop reads CASRPRAGVPYEQYF. The CDR3 DNA reads TGTGCCAGCAGACCTAGAGCGGGAGTACCCTACGAGCAGTACTTC. The chain links TRBV4-2 to TRBJ2-7, with 8 bases lining up with TRBD2. Germline lookup yields CDR1 LGHNA and CDR2 YNFKEQ. The CDR3 is 15 amino acids. The V segment lost 6 bases and the J segment 2 bases; nucleotides outside the gene matches: 9.

This clonotype was seen at least ten times. This chain uses TRBV7-2 with TRBJ2-3, with 12 bases aligning to TRBD2. The CDR3 length is 17 residues. V gave up 5 bases and J gave up 5 bases; unmatched junction bases: 11. CDR1 and CDR2 (germline): SGHTA, FQGNSA. The CDR3 region has the DNA TGTGCCAGCAGCAGGCCCCCGGGACTAGCGGGCGGAGATACGCAGTATTTT. Translated: CASSRPPGLAGGDTQYF.

As concerns this clonotype: Lacking the conserved final phenylalanine or tryptophan, this CDR3 likely reflects a read error. The chain carries TRBV7-9 and TRBJ2-1, with 9 bases lining up with TRBD2. Unmatched junction bases numbered 11, after V lost 6 bases and J lost 8 bases. The CDR3 is 15 amino acids. Per germline, CDR1 SEHNR and CDR2 FQNEAQ (reference sequence). The CDR3 DNA sequence: TGTGCCAGCAGGCCCCGACTAGCGGTTGGGGATGAGCAGTTCTCC. Encoded protein: CASRPRLAVGDEQFS.

This clonotype was detected only once. This chain links TRBV20-1 with TRBJ2-2; 10 nucleotides agree with TRBD2. The CDR3 sequence is 15 residues long. The germline CDR1 and CDR2 sequences are DFQATT and SNEGSKA (reference sequence). J lost 6 bases, V lost 1 base, and 5 bases had no gene match. DNA for the CDR3: TGCAGTGCTAGAGTAAGCGGGAGGGCCGCCGGGGAGCTGTTTTTT. Translating it yields CSARVSGRAAGELFF.

The table lists this clonotype with many counts. The V and J genes are TRBV24-1 and TRBJ2-1, with 7 bases aligning to TRBD2. The CDR3 has 17 residues. V lost 4 bases to trimming and J lost 5 bases; unmatched junction nucleotides: 13. Germline V gene lookup returns CDR1 KGHDR and CDR2 SFDVKD. CDR3 sequence reads: CATSDPGDAGVHNEQFF. The DNA of the CDR3 is TGTGCCACCAGTGACCCGGGGGACGCGGGAGTCCACAATGAGCAGTTCTTC.

A few counts support this clonotype. The V call is TRBV5-8, the J call TRBJ1-3; 9 nucleotides match TRBD1. Unmatched junction bases numbered 7, after V lost 3 bases and J lost 0 bases. The CDR3 loop spans 17 amino acids. CDR1 is SGHTS and CDR2 is YDEGEE in the germline V gene. CDR3 in amino acids: CASSSQGAILSGNTIYF. CDR3 nucleotide sequence: TGTGCCAGCAGCTCACAGGGGGCAATCCTCTCTGGAAACACCATATATTTT.

This chain uses TRBV11-1 with TRBJ1-2; 9 nucleotides agree with TRBD1. CDR1 and CDR2 (germline): SGHAT, FQDESV (reference sequence). The trim removed 5 bases at V and 8 bases at J, leaving 9 bases unmatched. The CDR3 covers 14 residues. The CDR3 DNA sequence: TGTGCCAGCAGCGTTACAGGGGGCGCGGAAGGCTACACCTTC. Its translation is CASSVTGGAEGYTF.

This clonotype was counted at least ten times. The chain is built from TRBV15 and TRBJ1-1, with 7 positions matching TRBD1. The ends lost 1 base at V and 3 bases at J; junction bases unmatched: 5. The CDR3 has 15 residues. Germline CDR1 reads LNHNV; CDR2 reads YYDKDF (reference sequence). CDR3 nucleotide sequence: TGTGCCACCAGCAGAGTTGGGACAGCAGACACTGAAGCTTTCTTT. Encoded protein: CATSRVGTADTEAFF.

This clonotype was detected ten times or more. This chain connects TRBV5-5 to TRBJ1-6; no clear D gene. CDR1 is SGHKS and CDR2 is YYEKEE in the germline V gene (reference sequence). The CDR3 has 15 amino acids. V gave up 4 bases and J gave up 10 bases, with 18 bases separating them. The CDR3 loop reads CASSRGSNLGSPLHF. The DNA for the CDR3 is TGTGCCAGCAGCCGAGGCTCTAATTTGGGATCACCCCTCCACTTT.

The V call is TRBV28, the J call TRBJ1-5; 7 bases agree with TRBD1. V shed 6 bases and J 5 bases; nucleotides not matched to a gene: 7. The length of the CDR3 is 14 residues. The germline CDR1 and CDR2 sequences are MDHEN and SYDVKM. The CDR3 here is CASSQTGLDQPQHF. CDR3 bases: TGTGCCAGCAGCCAGACAGGGTTGGATCAGCCCCAGCATTTT.

The chain combines TRBV20-1 with TRBJ2-2, with unresolved D. The CDR3 contains 13 residues. Trimming removed 0 bases at V and 6 bases at J, with 8 bases between. Per germline, CDR1 DFQATT and CDR2 SNEGSKA (reference sequence). The CDR3 DNA is TGCAGTGCTAGAGATCCCGACCCCGGGGAGCTGTTTTTT. Encoded protein: CSARDPDPGELFF.

In its sample, this clonotype was seen many times. The junction departs from germline at one end; a sequencing error may be responsible. This chain uses TRBV5-1 with TRBJ2-1; 9 bases align to TRBD2. CDR1 and CDR2 (germline): SGHRS, YFSETQ. The CDR3 covers 14 residues. The CDR3 nucleotides read TGTGCCAGCAGCCCGAGGGCGGGAGGGCCCTGGCGGTTCTTC. Translated: CASSPRAGGPWRFF. Combining the CDR3 with reference TRBV5-1 and TRBJ2-1 gives the whole variable domain KAGVTQTPRYLIKTRGQQVTLSCSPISGHRSVSWYQQTPGQGLQFLFEYFSETQRNKGNFPGRFSGRQFSNSRSEMNVSTLELGDSALYLCASSPRAGGPWRFFGPGTRLTVL.

V gene TRBV15 combines with J gene TRBJ2-4; D remains unclear. CDR1 and CDR2 from the germline V gene are LNHNV and YYDKDF (reference sequence). V dropped 1 base and J dropped 0 bases, with 10 bases sitting between them. This CDR3 contains 16 residues. CDR3: CATSRGVGTAKNIQYF. DNA of the CDR3: TGTGCCACCAGCAGAGGGGTGGGAACAGCCAAAAACATTCAGTACTTC.

Many counts were recorded for this clonotype. J is TRBJ1-1 and V is TRBV6-2 or TRBV6-3; D not certain. The CDR3 is 16 residues long. V lost 5 bases and J 6 bases, leaving 22 bases between the germline ends. In germline, CDR1 is MNHEY, CDR2 SVGEGT. The CDR3 sequence is CASSLLSGPGTSEAFF. The CDR3 bases are TGTGCCAGCAGTCTCCTTTCCGGGCCCGGAACTTCTGAAGCTTTCTTT.